This T cell receptor (beta chain) was retrieved from a study of cytomegalovirus exposure and HLA in healthy donors. Study summary: Prior work identified more than 90 million unique TCR beta sequences in about 179 million T cells. General observations from the study: An Asian-associated ancestry cluster reportedly showed fewer N-insertions than the approximately 670-donor mean in a later analysis.

The germline V gene encodes CDR1 SGHNT and CDR2 YYREEE (reference sequence). This CDR3 is built from 16 residues. Unmatched junction bases numbered 10, after V lost 3 bases and J lost 6 bases. On this clone: The antigen is undetermined.

Primers for the PCR totalled 60 Vbeta and 13 Jbeta. Libraries were prepared by immunoSEQ multiplex PCR; TCRdb keeps only in-frame clonotypes and omits some of them. The data contain about 69,000 clones, about 78% of them singletons. The V gene is TRBV5-4, the J gene TRBJ2-1; the match to TRBD2 covers 9 bases. The source material was PBMCs. This TCR was sampled from a man between 18 and 35 years old in good health and CMV-seronegative. The CDR3 protein is CASSSPPSGDTNEQFF. The CDR3 DNA follows: TGTGCCAGCAGCTCACCCCCTAGCGGGGATACCAATGAGCAGTTCTTC. Complete variable domain (other parts from reference TRBV5-4 and TRBJ2-1): ETGVTQSPTHLIKTRGQQVTLRCSSQSGHNTVSWYQQALGQGPQFIFQYYREEENGRGNFPPRFSGLQFPNYSSELNVNALELDDSALYLCASSSPPSGDTNEQFFGPGTRLTVL.